These 7 T cell receptor beta chains were all obtained from the same sample, sequenced in a study of cytomegalovirus exposure and HLA in healthy donors. The PCR had 60 Vbeta and 13 Jbeta primers. TCRdb's copy holds only in-frame clones and misses some; the assay was immunoSEQ multiplex PCR. The table includes under 90,000 clones, under 80% detected once. The sample comprised PBMCs. The receptor set was obtained from a man between 35 and 55 years old in good health and CMV-seropositive.

This sequence joins TRBV5-1 and TRBJ1-6, with 10 bases identical to TRBD1. This CDR3 contains 13 residues. Germline V CDR1 and CDR2: SGHRS, YFSETQ. V dropped 4 bases and J dropped 8; count of bases not matched to a gene: 0. The CDR3 protein is CASSGTGDSPLHF. The CDR3 bases are TGCGCCAGCAGCGGGACAGGGGATTCACCCCTCCACTTT.

This clone was counted between two and nine times. Within the sample, other DNA sequences also encode this same CDR3. The V call is TRBV4-3, the J call TRBJ1-6; D gene unclear. The CDR3 spans 15 residues. The germline V and J ends were trimmed by 0 bases and 0 bases, with 3 bases remaining between them. From germline, CDR1 is LGHNA and CDR2 YSLEER. DNA for the CDR3: TGCGCCAGCAGCCAAGACAGCTCCTATAATTCACCCCTCCACTTT. It encodes CASSQDSSYNSPLHF.

V and J are TRBV2 and TRBJ1-1; 7 bases are a match to TRBD1. Unmatched junction bases numbered 8, after V lost 5 bases and J lost 5 bases. This CDR3 is built from 14 residues. Per germline, CDR1 SNHLY and CDR2 FYNNEI. The DNA of the CDR3 is TGTGCCAGCAGTCCTGGACAGGTGAGGACTGAAGCTTTCTTT. This translates into CASSPGQVRTEAFF. The full variable domain, with the rest looked up from reference TRBV2 and TRBJ1-1, is EPEVTQTPSHQVTQMGQEVILRCVPISNHLYFYWYRQILGQKVEFLVSFYNNEISEKSEIFDDQFSVERPDGSNFTLKIRSTKLEDSAMYFCASSPGQVRTEAFFGQGTRLTVV.

V gene TRBV19 combines with J gene TRBJ1-6, with TRBD1 identical over 7 bases. This CDR3 contains 15 residues. Germline trimming cut 4 bases from V and 5 bases from J; bases unmatched to any gene: 5. Per the germline V gene, CDR1 is LNHDA and CDR2 is SQIVND (reference sequence). CDR3 nucleotides: TGTGCCAGTAGTAGCACAGGGGCCGATAATTCACCCCTCCACTTT. Protein: CASSSTGADNSPLHF. Full variable domain (missing parts from reference TRBV19 and TRBJ1-6): DGGITQSPKYLFRKEGQNVTLSCEQNLNHDAMYWYRQDPGQGLRLIYYSQIVNDFQKGDIAEGYSVSREKKESFPLTVTSAQKNPTAFYLCASSSTGADNSPLHFGNGTRLTVT.

This sequence joins TRBV18 and TRBJ2-7; TRBD2 is a possible D gene (5 bases). This CDR3 spans 15 amino acids. In germline, CDR1 is KGHSH, CDR2 LQKENI. Trimming removed 5 bases at V and 3 bases at J, with 17 bases between. CDR3 in amino acids: CASSSGGPLRYEQYF. The DNA of the CDR3 is TGTGCCAGCTCATCCGGCGGGCCCTTACGCTACGAGCAGTACTTC.

This chain links TRBV6-5 with TRBJ1-2, with D possibly being TRBD1 (5 bases). This CDR3 contains 13 residues. V lost 5 bases and J lost 4, with 11 bases in between. The germline V gene has CDR1 MNHEY and CDR2 SVGAGI. In nucleotides, the CDR3 is TGTGCCAGCAGTCGGGGGGTCCTCTATGGCTACACCTTC. It specifies CASSRGVLYGYTF.

The count of this clone is one. This rearrangement joins TRBV2 to TRBJ2-1; the match to TRBD1 covers 9 bases. Trimming took 5 bases from V and 7 from J; bases not matched to a gene: 6. The germline CDR1 and CDR2 sequences are SNHLY and FYNNEI. CDR3 length: 14 residues. This CDR3 reads CASSPGQGINEQFF. In DNA, the CDR3 is TGTGCCAGCAGTCCGGGACAGGGAATTAATGAGCAGTTCTTC.